The 23 T cell receptor beta chains reported below all come from one sample, sequenced in a study of identical twins. TCRdb independently ran MiXCR on the 5' RACE reads; one entry per CDR3 protein. The data hold some 500,000 distinct CDR3 sequences, with over 12% observed a single time. Another study also made use of these data, one on yellow fever vaccine responses in identical twins.

Material: CD4+ T cells sorted from blood. Every receptor here comes from a woman younger than 30 in good health.

The chain carries TRBV28 and TRBJ2-7, with a tentative D call TRBD2 (6 bases). V lost 10 bases and J lost 3, with 19 bases in between. Germline loops: CDR1 MDHEN, CDR2 SYDVKM. This CDR3 region has 14 residues. The CDR3 here is CATQNSGWGYEQYF. As DNA, the CDR3 is TGTGCCACCCAGAATAGCGGTTGGGGCTACGAGCAGTACTTC.

This clonotype was seen more than once but under ten times. This chain uses TRBV4-1 with TRBJ1-5, with no clear D. Germline CDR1 and CDR2: MGHRA and YSYEKL. V lost 0 bases, J lost 11 bases, and 14 bases lay in between. The CDR3 has 14 residues. CDR3 nucleotide sequence: TGCGCCAGCAGCCAAGATAGCTTGGCCCAGGCCCAGCATTTT. This translates into CASSQDSLAQAQHF.

The chain links TRBV12-3 or TRBV12-4 to TRBJ2-1; TRBD1 matches at 8 bases. This CDR3 spans 17 amino acids. Trimming at V came to 1 base and at J to 1 base, leaving 6 bases not matched to a gene. The CDR3 loop is CASSLVLGDRSYNEQFF. DNA for the CDR3: TGTGCCAGCAGTTTAGTCCTAGGGGACAGGTCCTACAATGAGCAGTTCTTC.

The genes are TRBV2 and TRBJ2-3; 8 positions agree with TRBD1. The CDR3 is 15 amino acids. Trimming removed 6 bases from V and 6 bases from J; junction bases left unmatched: 11. Germline CDR1 is SNHLY and CDR2 is FYNNEI. CDR3 nucleotide sequence: TGTGCCAGCAGAACTGGACAGGGAGGATGGGATACGCAGTATTTT. Translated: CASRTGQGGWDTQYF.

The rearrangement joins TRBV27 to TRBJ2-7; unclear D gene. Germline V gene lookup returns CDR1 MNHEY and CDR2 SMNVEV (reference sequence). Trimming removed 0 bases from V and 3 bases from J, with 9 bases in between. There are 14 residues in the CDR3. CDR3 bases: TGTGCCAGCAGTTTATCCAACAATATCTACGAGCAGTACTTC. Translation gives CASSLSNNIYEQYF.

The table lists this clonotype with a few counts. Relative to the germline gene, one junction end is altered; a read error may explain this. This rearrangement joins TRBV7-8 to TRBJ2-7; a possible D gene is TRBD1 (5 bases). The germline V gene has CDR1 SGHVS and CDR2 FQNEAQ. The CDR3 extends over 12 amino acids. Written as DNA, the CDR3 is TGTGCCAGCAGCTTAGCCCAGGGCCTAACAGTATTC. Encoded protein: CASSLAQGLTVF.

This clonotype has more than one count but fewer than ten. The chain is built from TRBV2 and TRBJ1-5; D not certain. This CDR3 has 16 amino acids. Germline V gene lookup returns CDR1 SNHLY and CDR2 FYNNEI. The V and J ends lost 3 bases and 4 bases respectively, with 16 bases between them. The CDR3 loop is CASSDWSFGGNQPQHF. The CDR3 nucleotides are TGTGCCAGCAGTGATTGGAGCTTCGGTGGGAATCAGCCCCAGCATTTT.

V and J are TRBV20-1 and TRBJ2-3; D unresolved. CDR1 DFQATT and CDR2 SNEGSKA come from the germline V gene (reference sequence). There are 13 residues in the CDR3. CDR3 sequence reads: CSAARAPTDTQYF. CDR3 nucleotides: TGCAGCGCCGCTAGAGCCCCCACAGATACGCAGTATTTT.

This clonotype appeared a few times. J is TRBJ2-7 and V is TRBV18, with 12 bases that match TRBD1. Germline trimming cut 1 base from V and 6 bases from J; bases unmatched to any gene: 7. CDR1 and CDR2 (germline): KGHSH, LQKENI. This CDR3 is built from 16 residues. The CDR3 region is CASSPLPGTGGVEQYF. The DNA for the CDR3 is TGTGCCAGCTCACCACTCCCCGGGACAGGGGGCGTCGAGCAGTACTTC. Full variable domain (rest looked up from reference TRBV18 and TRBJ2-7): NAGVMQNPRHLVRRRGQEARLRCSPMKGHSHVYWYRQLPEEGLKFMVYLQKENIIDESGMPKERFSAEFPKEGPSILRIQQVVRGDSAAYFCASSPLPGTGGVEQYFGPGTRLTVT.

The V gene is TRBV4-3, the J gene TRBJ1-4; D is uncertain. V was pared by 2 bases and J by 4 bases, with 11 bases between. Germline values: CDR1 LGHNA, CDR2 YSLEER. There are 15 residues in the CDR3. The CDR3 spells CASSQSAAYNEKLFF. The DNA of the CDR3 is TGCGCCAGCAGCCAATCGGCGGCGTATAATGAAAAACTGTTTTTT.

This clonotype was counted only a few times. The rearrangement links TRBV10-3 to TRBJ1-4, with D perhaps TRBD1 (5 bases). The V and J ends lost 1 base and 1 base respectively, with 7 bases between them. This CDR3 comprises 15 residues. The germline CDR1 and CDR2 sequences are ENHRY and SYGVKD. The CDR3 DNA reads TGTGCCATCAGTGAGTTTGGGGGAACTAATGAAAAACTGTTTTTT. Protein sequence: CAISEFGGTNEKLFF.

V is TRBV7-9 and J is TRBJ2-2, with D perhaps TRBD2 (5 bases). Per the germline V gene, CDR1 is SEHNR and CDR2 is FQNEAQ (reference sequence). V was clipped by 7 bases and J by 3 bases, with 12 bases between them. CDR3 length: 14 residues. The chain's CDR3 is CASMRYGDTGELFF. The CDR3 DNA follows: TGTGCCAGCATGCGATACGGGGACACCGGGGAGCTGTTTTTT.

In this sample, this clonotype turned up many times. The rearrangement uses TRBV6-2 or TRBV6-3 and TRBJ1-2; D is ambiguous. V was trimmed by 5 bases and J by 5 bases, leaving 18 bases between them. The CDR3 is 15 residues long. CDR1 is MNHEY and CDR2 is SVGEGT in the germline V gene. The CDR3 DNA is TGTGCCAGCAGTACCGGAGACACGGGCACGTATGGCTACACCTTC. It encodes CASSTGDTGTYGYTF.

The V gene is TRBV5-1, the J gene TRBJ2-5; 9 bases are shared with TRBD1. Germline V gene data show CDR1 as SGHRS and CDR2 as YFSETQ. The CDR3 runs to 15 residues. J was trimmed by 2 bases and V by 3 bases; bases with no gene match: 5. The CDR3 sequence is CASSSGDRAQETQYF. The CDR3 DNA reads TGCGCCAGCAGCTCAGGGGACAGGGCACAAGAGACCCAGTACTTC.

The V gene is TRBV7-2, the J gene TRBJ2-2, with 10 bases identical to TRBD2. V lost 5 bases to trimming and J lost 4 bases; unmatched junction nucleotides: 10. Germline loops: CDR1 SGHTA, CDR2 FQGNSA. The CDR3 spans 17 residues. CDR3 loop: CASSPWTSGAGTGELFF. In DNA, the CDR3 is TGTGCCAGCAGCCCATGGACTAGCGGAGCGGGCACCGGGGAGCTGTTTTTT.

This clonotype was seen only a few times. V gene TRBV14 combines with J gene TRBJ2-7, with D perhaps matching TRBD1 (5 bases). The CDR3 has 15 residues. CDR1 and CDR2 from the germline V gene are SGHDN and FVKESK. V was clipped by 8 bases and J by 0 bases, with 17 bases between them. CDR3 region: CASHRVKTASYEQYF. The CDR3 DNA reads as TGTGCCAGCCACCGGGTCAAGACAGCCTCCTACGAGCAGTACTTC.

CDR3 nucleotide sequence: TGTGCCAGCAGCCACACTAGCGGGGGGGCCGTAAATGAGCAGTTCTTC. Encoded protein: CASSHTSGGAVNEQFF. The rearrangement uses TRBV3-1 and TRBJ2-1, with 13 positions matching TRBD2. Germline V gene sequence: CDR1 LGHDT, CDR2 YNNKEL (reference sequence). Unmatched junction bases numbered 6, after V lost 3 bases and J lost 7 bases. This CDR3 has 16 residues.

This chain connects TRBV25-1 to TRBJ2-3, with D hard to call. The CDR3 sequence is 12 residues long. The V end was cut by 2 bases, the J end by 10 bases, with 10 bases between. CDR1 and CDR2 (germline): MGHDK, SYGVNS. CDR3 protein: CASSESSRAQYF. CDR3 DNA: TGTGCCAGCAGTGAAAGTAGTAGGGCGCAGTATTTT.

This clonotype was observed a few times. The chain has TRBV10-3 and TRBJ2-3; 12 positions agree with TRBD2. V shed 6 bases, J shed 5 bases, and the junction held 3 bases outside the gene matches. The CDR3 totals 14 residues. Germline V gene lookup returns CDR1 ENHRY and CDR2 SYGVKD. CDR3 amino acids: CAIRPSGGGDTQYF. In DNA, the CDR3 is TGTGCCATCAGGCCTAGCGGGGGGGGAGATACGCAGTATTTT.

This clonotype has only a few counts. This chain connects TRBV20-1 to TRBJ2-7, with unresolved D. CDR3 length: 12 amino acids. Germline V CDR1 and CDR2: DFQATT, SNEGSKA (reference sequence). Between the trimmed V and J ends, which lost 5 bases and 3 bases, there was a span of 11 bases. CDR3 coding DNA: TGCAGTGCTTCTTTACTAAACTACGAGCAGTACTTC. This sequence encodes CSASLLNYEQYF.

A few counts support this clonotype. The CDR3, as DNA: TGTGCCACCAGTGACGGTCTAGCGGGGGACCAAGAGACCCAGTACTTC. Residues: CATSDGLAGDQETQYF. The V call is TRBV24-1, the J call TRBJ2-5, with 10 bases that match TRBD2. The CDR3 loop spans 16 amino acids. V shed 4 bases and J 0 bases; nucleotides not matched to a gene: 4. Germline CDR1 reads KGHDR; CDR2 reads SFDVKD.

This clonotype has ten or more counts. This sequence joins TRBV12-3 or TRBV12-4 and TRBJ2-7, with D perhaps given as TRBD1 or TRBD2 (5 bases each). V lost 5 bases, J lost 1 base, and 15 bases lay in between. CDR3 length: 15 amino acids. The CDR3 DNA follows: TGTGCCAGCAGTACCGGGGCGCATTCATCCTACGAGCAGTACTTC. Protein: CASSTGAHSSYEQYF.

Only a few counts were recorded for this clonotype. V is TRBV7-9 and J is TRBJ2-3; D is uncertain. The germline V and J ends were trimmed by 2 bases and 6 bases, with 12 bases remaining between them. The CDR3 length is 14 residues. The V gene's germline CDR1 is SEHNR and CDR2 FQNEAQ (reference sequence). The CDR3 coding sequence is TGTGCCAGCAGCTTATCGGGTCAAGGGGATACGCAGTATTTT. Its protein product is CASSLSGQGDTQYF.